The 5 T cell receptor beta chains listed next were all sequenced from one sample in a study of human T cells and chemical hapten exposure. The time point here: pre-sensitization, week 0. The treatment here: therapeutic diphenylcyclopropenone sensitization with weekly scalp DPC. TCRdb reprocessed the RACE reads via MiXCR and lists one record per CDR3 protein. Found here are around 250,000 distinct CDR3 sequences, approximately 8.6% of them singletons; the top ten hold over 2%. This specimen consisted of whole blood, obtained in connection with sensitization to the hapten diphenylcyclopropenone (DPC). The receptor source for this set is a woman aged 40 to 50 with alopecia areata. Some clones in this sample may be carry-over from other donors' samples.

This clonotype appeared a few times. V usage is TRBV5-4 and J usage is TRBJ2-1; D unresolved. Germline V gene lookup returns CDR1 SGHNT and CDR2 YYREEE (reference sequence). This CDR3 is 14 amino acids long. Trimming pared 4 bases from V and 3 bases from J, leaving 11 bases between. The CDR3, as DNA: TGTGCCAGCAGCGCACATTCTAGCTACAATGAGCAGTTCTTC. This encodes CASSAHSSYNEQFF.

In its sample, this clonotype was seen a few times. The chain links TRBV12-5 to TRBJ2-3; TRBD1 matches 12 bases. The CDR3 is made up of 17 amino acids. Germline CDR1 LGHNT, CDR2 FRNRAP. V lost 5 bases to trimming and J lost 4 bases; unmatched junction nucleotides: 10. The CDR3, as DNA: TGTGCTAGTGGTACCGGGACAGGGGGCGCCGGGGCAGATACGCAGTATTTT. Amino acids: CASGTGTGGAGADTQYF.

The J gene is TRBJ2-1, the V gene TRBV11-2; TRBD2 matches at 10 bases. Germline V lookup: CDR1 SGHAT, CDR2 FQNNGV. The junction had 2 bases not matched to a gene; V was cut back by 3 bases and J by 6 bases. The CDR3 is 14 amino acids. CDR3 in amino acids: CASSFLAGANEQFF. CDR3 sequence (DNA): TGTGCCAGCAGCTTTCTAGCGGGAGCCAATGAGCAGTTCTTC.

This clonotype showed up just a few times. V gene TRBV4-1 combines with J gene TRBJ1-4; a weak D match, TRBD1 (5 bases). From germline, CDR1 is MGHRA and CDR2 YSYEKL. The CDR3 has 17 amino acids. Trimming stripped 1 base from V and 8 bases from J, with 20 bases between. The CDR3 region is CASSQGPAVGRGEKLFF. The CDR3 DNA is TGCGCCAGCAGCCAAGGCCCTGCCGTTGGACGGGGGGAAAAACTGTTTTTT.

This clonotype was observed many times. The genes are TRBV4-3 and TRBJ2-6, with D unclear. The CDR3 contains 16 residues. Germline lookup yields CDR1 LGHNA and CDR2 YSLEER. The germline V and J ends were trimmed by 0 bases and 0 bases, with 6 bases remaining between them. The DNA of the CDR3 is TGCGCCAGCAGCCAAGATAGGGTCTCTGGGGCCAACGTCCTGACTTTC. It yields the protein CASSQDRVSGANVLTF.